The rows below give T cell receptor beta chains drawn from one sample of a study of blood T cell repertoires in COVID-19. TCRdb's table, derived via immunoSEQ multiplex PCR, lists solely in-frame clones and lacks some. The profile shows some 150,000 clones, 75% to 90% of them singletons. Material for sequencing was peripheral blood. These receptors all stem from a human donor in a cohort sampled during active COVID-19. Each CDR3 is given with its conserved first and last residue. Each record gives: CDR3 DNA, CDR3 protein, J gene, D gene, clone size, V gene. The D gene is left open where the match is weak. The listing skips clone size in some rows; elsewhere it reads once, few, many or a size class.

cdr3_nt: TGTGCCAGCAGCCAAGGGGGGGGCACAGATACGCAGTATTTT
cdr3_aa: CASSQGGGTDTQYF
j_call: TRBJ2-3
d_call: -
clone_size: -
v_call: TRBV3-1/TRBV3-2

cdr3_nt: TGCGCCAGCAGCTTGGGACTAGCTTCCTACGAGCAGTACTTC
cdr3_aa: CASSLGLASYEQYF
j_call: TRBJ2-7
d_call: TRBD2
clone_size: -
v_call: TRBV5-1

cdr3_nt: TGTGCCAGCAGCGAAGCGGGAGGGGGTTACAATGAGCAGTTCTTC
cdr3_aa: CASSEAGGGYNEQFF
j_call: TRBJ2-1
d_call: TRBD2
clone_size: -
v_call: TRBV5-4

cdr3_nt: TGTGCCAGCAGACCGACAGGATACTATAATTCACCCCTCCACTTT
cdr3_aa: CASRPTGYYNSPLHF
j_call: TRBJ1-6
d_call: -
clone_size: few
v_call: TRBV2

cdr3_nt: TGTGCCAGCAGCTACTGGGGGACTCGAAACACCATATATTTT
cdr3_aa: CASSYWGTRNTIYF
j_call: TRBJ1-3
d_call: -
clone_size: -
v_call: TRBV3-1/TRBV3-2

cdr3_nt: TGTGCCAGCAGCCGTGAGGACAGGGTAAATGAAGCTTTCTTT
cdr3_aa: CASSREDRVNEAFF
j_call: TRBJ1-1
d_call: TRBD1
clone_size: -
v_call: TRBV6-6

cdr3_nt: TGTGCCAGCAGTGAAGTCGACAGGGTCACTGAAGCTTTCTTT
cdr3_aa: CASSEVDRVTEAFF
j_call: TRBJ1-1
d_call: TRBD1
clone_size: once
v_call: TRBV6-1

cdr3_nt: TGTGCCAGCAGTCCCCCAACCGGGACAGTCTATGGCTACACCTTC
cdr3_aa: CASSPPTGTVYGYTF
j_call: TRBJ1-2
d_call: TRBD1
clone_size: -
v_call: TRBV28

cdr3_nt: TGTGCCAGCAGTTTACCGGGGTTTGGCTACACCTTC
cdr3_aa: CASSLPGFGYTF
j_call: TRBJ1-2
d_call: -
clone_size: -
v_call: TRBV27

cdr3_nt: TGTGCCAGCAGTGAAGAGGGTCAGGGGGTGTCTGGCTACACCTTC
cdr3_aa: CASSEEGQGVSGYTF
j_call: TRBJ1-2
d_call: TRBD1
clone_size: -
v_call: TRBV6-1